The 29 T cell receptor beta chains presented below share a single source sample, sequenced in a study of T cell responses to AZD1222 COVID-19 vaccine. Profiling relied on immunoSEQ multiplex PCR, and the TCRdb table lists in-frame clones only, not all of them. This repertoire shows 100,000 or so clones, roughly 92% found once; its top ten account for 4.5%. This specimen was peripheral blood, taken on day 0 of AZD1222 vaccination. The origin of the receptors is an adult in good health.

The J gene is TRBJ1-6, the V gene TRBV27; D gene uncertain. Germline lookup yields CDR1 MNHEY and CDR2 SMNVEV (reference sequence). CDR3 length: 13 amino acids. With 5 bases removed from V and 7 bases from J, the gap between germline ends came to 9 bases. For the CDR3, the DNA is TGTGCCAGCAGTCGAGGGCCGAATTCACCCCTCCACTTT. Its protein is CASSRGPNSPLHF.

The J gene is TRBJ1-6, the V gene TRBV4-1; D ambiguous. V lost 0 bases to trimming and J lost 7 bases, with 13 bases between them. CDR3 size: 16 residues. CDR1 and CDR2 from the germline V gene are MGHRA and YSYEKL. The CDR3 here is CASSQERIGSNSPLHF. CDR3 coding DNA: TGCGCCAGCAGCCAAGAAAGGATAGGATCCAATTCACCCCTCCACTTT.

This clone came up once. V gene TRBV18 combines with J gene TRBJ1-5; maybe TRBD1 (6 bases). Trimming left V 3 bases short and J 5 bases short, with 14 bases between. Germline lookup yields CDR1 KGHSH and CDR2 LQKENI. CDR3 length: 15 residues. In DNA, the CDR3 is TGTGCCAGCTCACCGTACGGACAGCGAGATCAGCCCCAGCATTTT. Its protein product is CASSPYGQRDQPQHF. Drawing the rest from reference TRBV18 and TRBJ1-5, the complete variable domain is NAGVMQNPRHLVRRRGQEARLRCSPMKGHSHVYWYRQLPEEGLKFMVYLQKENIIDESGMPKERFSAEFPKEGPSILRIQQVVRGDSAAYFCASSPYGQRDQPQHFGDGTRLSIL.

This chain joins TRBV27 and TRBJ2-3; D not certain. CDR1 is MNHEY and CDR2 is SMNVEV in the germline V gene (reference sequence). Trimming removed 3 bases at V and 6 bases at J, with 13 bases between. The CDR3 sequence is 14 residues long. The CDR3 DNA sequence: TGTGCCAGCAGTTTGATAGTAGCAAGGGATACGCAGTATTTT. Its translation is CASSLIVARDTQYF.

V gene TRBV29-1 combines with J gene TRBJ2-7, with 8 bases identical to TRBD1. Trimming at V came to 6 bases and at J to 3 bases, leaving 10 bases not matched to a gene. Germline V CDR1 and CDR2: SQVTM, ANQGSEA. The CDR3 spans 14 residues. CDR3 coding DNA: TGCAGCGTCGCCCAGGACAGGGATTACTACGAGCAGTACTTC. Translating gives CSVAQDRDYYEQYF.

The J gene is TRBJ1-2, the V gene TRBV30; 11 nucleotides agree with TRBD1. The CDR3 is made up of 15 amino acids. The trim removed 5 bases at V and 3 bases at J, leaving 8 bases unmatched. The germline V gene encodes CDR1 GTSNPN and CDR2 SVGIG (reference sequence). CDR3 DNA: TGTGCCTGGGATTCGGACAGGGGGCCCCACTATGGCTACACCTTC. Its translation: CAWDSDRGPHYGYTF.

The chain links TRBV3-1 (or the pseudogene TRBV3-2) to TRBJ2-7; no clear D. The CDR3 sequence is 14 residues long. Trimming pared 4 bases from V and 0 bases from J, leaving 10 bases between. Germline V gene sequence: CDR1 LGHDT, CDR2 YNNKEL (reference sequence). This CDR3 reads CASSLGRNSYEQYF. In DNA form, the CDR3 reads TGTGCCAGCAGCCTAGGACGTAACTCCTACGAGCAGTACTTC.

The chain joins TRBV7-6 to TRBJ1-3, with a weak D call TRBD1 (6 bases). There are 15 residues in the CDR3. Germline loops: CDR1 SGHVS, CDR2 FNYEAQ. Trimming removed 5 bases at V and 2 bases at J, with 13 bases between. The CDR3 loop is CASSLRGAAGNTIYF. CDR3 nucleotides: TGTGCCAGCAGCCTCCGGGGGGCGGCTGGAAACACCATATATTTT.

This sequence joins TRBV4-1 and TRBJ1-1; 11 nucleotides line up with TRBD1. Germline V lookup: CDR1 MGHRA, CDR2 YSYEKL. The CDR3 extends over 16 amino acids. The V segment lost 1 base and the J segment 4 bases; nucleotides outside the gene matches: 5. The CDR3 DNA sequence: TGCGCCAGCAGCCAAGTGGACAGGGGGCGAAGCACTGAAGCTTTCTTT. This sequence encodes CASSQVDRGRSTEAFF.

This chain links TRBV18 with TRBJ1-6; TRBD1 matches 9 bases. V lost 5 bases to trimming and J lost 7 bases; unmatched junction nucleotides: 12. The CDR3 loop spans 17 amino acids. CDR1 is KGHSH and CDR2 is LQKENI in the germline V gene. CDR3 sequence (DNA): TGTGCCAGCTCAGCCCGGGCCATAGGGACAGGGAATTCACCCCTCCACTTT. It encodes CASSARAIGTGNSPLHF.

This clone was detected only a few times. This chain joins TRBV19 and TRBJ2-7, with 9 bases lining up with TRBD1. The length of the CDR3 is 14 residues. V was pared by 6 bases and J by 6 bases, with 9 bases of the junction left unmatched. Per the germline V gene, CDR1 is LNHDA and CDR2 is SQIVND (reference sequence). The CDR3 DNA follows: TGTGCCAGTAGACTACCACAGGGGGCGGGCGAGCAGTACTTC. It specifies CASRLPQGAGEQYF. Looking up the rest from reference TRBV19 and TRBJ2-7 gives the full variable domain: DGGITQSPKYLFRKEGQNVTLSCEQNLNHDAMYWYRQDPGQGLRLIYYSQIVNDFQKGDIAEGYSVSREKKESFPLTVTSAQKNPTAFYLCASRLPQGAGEQYFGPGTRLTVT.

The rearrangement joins TRBV6-2 or TRBV6-3 to TRBJ1-2; TRBD1 might be the D (6 bases). Germline CDR1 is MNHEY and CDR2 is SVGEGT. CDR3 length: 14 residues. V shed 0 bases and J shed 7 bases, with 12 bases lying between them. For the CDR3, the DNA is TGTGCCAGCAGTTACTCCCCGGCAGGGGCTGGCTACACCTTC. It specifies CASSYSPAGAGYTF.

The J gene is TRBJ1-2, the V gene TRBV5-1; D gene uncertain. V dropped 0 bases and J dropped 5 bases, with 8 bases sitting between them. Germline values: CDR1 SGHRS, CDR2 YFSETQ. This CDR3 is built from 13 residues. As DNA, the CDR3 is TGCGCCAGCAGCTTGGCTACGGGGTATGGCTACACCTTC. Encoded protein: CASSLATGYGYTF.

This chain links TRBV19 with TRBJ2-7; 9 positions agree with TRBD1. The CDR3 totals 16 residues. The germline CDR1 and CDR2 sequences are LNHDA and SQIVND (reference sequence). V shed 6 bases, J shed 9 bases, and the junction held 18 bases outside the gene matches. The CDR3 DNA reads as TGTGCCAGTAGCTCTTACCGGGACAGGGAGTTTGAACGGCAGTACTTC. It codes for CASSSYRDREFERQYF.

The rearrangement uses TRBV7-2 and TRBJ1-1; D is ambiguous. Germline loops: CDR1 SGHTA, CDR2 FQGNSA. The CDR3 runs 17 residues. Trimming stripped 2 bases from V and 2 bases from J, with 18 bases between. The CDR3 nucleotides read TGTGCCAGCAGCTTATTAGTGGGAATGGGATTTAACACTGAAGCTTTCTTT. This sequence encodes CASSLLVGMGFNTEAFF.

This chain connects TRBV3-1 (or the pseudogene TRBV3-2) to TRBJ2-7; the match to TRBD2 covers 9 bases. CDR1 LGHDT and CDR2 YNNKEL come from the germline V gene (reference sequence). The CDR3 consists of 18 residues. Trimming took 4 bases from V and 4 from J; bases not matched to a gene: 17. The CDR3 reads CASSRSSGSGGSLYEQYF. The CDR3 DNA sequence: TGTGCCAGCAGCCGTTCTTCAGGTAGCGGGGGCTCTCTGTACGAGCAGTACTTC.

The V and J genes are TRBV25-1 and TRBJ2-2; 9 bases line up with TRBD2. There are 16 residues in the CDR3. J lost 4 bases, V lost 2 bases, and 5 bases had no gene match. Germline-derived CDR1 and CDR2 are MGHDK and SYGVNS. The CDR3: CASSEGGGASTGELFF. CDR3 DNA: TGTGCCAGCAGTGAAGGCGGGGGGGCGTCCACCGGGGAGCTGTTTTTT.

The genes are TRBV5-1 and TRBJ1-4; D may be TRBD1 (5 bases). Germline V CDR1 and CDR2: SGHRS, YFSETQ. The CDR3 contains 15 residues. With 4 bases removed from V and 8 bases from J, the gap between germline ends came to 18 bases. CDR3 bases: TGCGCCAGCAGCCGGCAGCGGGGGATGGGGGAAAAACTGTTTTTT. Translated, it gives CASSRQRGMGEKLFF.

The genes are TRBV7-8 and TRBJ1-5; D gene ambiguous. The V end was cut by 3 bases, the J end by 0 bases, with 9 bases between. CDR3 size: 15 residues. Germline V CDR1 and CDR2: SGHVS, FQNEAQ. This CDR3 reads CASSLRDPSNQPQHF. CDR3 DNA sequence: TGTGCCAGCAGCTTGAGAGATCCTAGCAATCAGCCCCAGCATTTT.

The V and J genes are TRBV7-3 and TRBJ2-2; 10 nucleotides align to TRBD1. This CDR3 region has 15 residues. The V and J ends lost 0 bases and 11 bases, in that order; junction bases with no gene match: 6. Per the germline V gene, CDR1 is SGHTA and CDR2 is FQGTGA. In DNA form, the CDR3 reads TGTGCCAGCAGCTTAACACCGACAGGGGGCGCCGAGCTGTTTTTT. Residues: CASSLTPTGGAELFF.

The chain links TRBV5-1 to TRBJ1-5; 7 bases line up with TRBD1. Germline V gives CDR1 SGHRS, CDR2 YFSETQ. The V and J ends lost 4 bases and 7 bases, in that order; junction bases with no gene match: 11. The CDR3 runs to 15 residues. For the CDR3, the DNA is TGCGCCAGCAGCCCGGGGGGGACAGTGAACCAGCCCCAGCATTTT. This sequence encodes CASSPGGTVNQPQHF.

This clone was observed once. The V and J genes are TRBV19 and TRBJ1-1, with a possible D match to TRBD1 (5 bases). In germline, CDR1 is LNHDA, CDR2 SQIVND (reference sequence). Between the trimmed V and J ends, which lost 2 bases and 7 bases, there was a span of 14 bases. The CDR3 spans 14 residues. CDR3 in amino acids: CASSIRREGIEAFF. DNA of the CDR3: TGTGCCAGTAGTATACGCAGGGAGGGGATTGAAGCTTTCTTT. Filled out from reference TRBV19 and TRBJ1-1, the complete variable domain reads DGGITQSPKYLFRKEGQNVTLSCEQNLNHDAMYWYRQDPGQGLRLIYYSQIVNDFQKGDIAEGYSVSREKKESFPLTVTSAQKNPTAFYLCASSIRREGIEAFFGQGTRLTVV.

On this clone itself: The junction departs from germline at one end; a sequencing error may be responsible. The gene calls are TRBV11-2 and TRBJ2-7; D not certain. Germline assignment: CDR1 SGHAT and CDR2 FQNNGV. This CDR3 is built from 15 residues. The chain's CDR3 is CASSLGQITSHEQYF. The CDR3 coding sequence is TGTGCCAGCAGCTTAGGGCAGATTACCTCCCACGAGCAGTACTTC.

The table lists this clone with a count of one. This chain uses TRBV6-5 with TRBJ1-6; D remains unclear. V dropped 4 bases and J dropped 8 bases, with 15 bases sitting between them. Germline CDR1 and CDR2: MNHEY and SVGAGI. The CDR3 consists of 15 residues. The chain's CDR3 is CASSSSLWFDSPLHF. The CDR3 DNA follows: TGTGCCAGCAGTTCCTCCCTCTGGTTTGATTCACCCCTCCACTTT.

The chain employs TRBV11-2 and TRBJ1-6, with 7 positions matching TRBD1. In germline, CDR1 is SGHAT, CDR2 FQNNGV. Losses at the gene ends were 1 base for V and 6 bases for J; bases not matched to a gene: 12. The CDR3 has 18 amino acids. CDR3 sequence reads: CASSLVFSMGQLNSPLHF. The CDR3 DNA is TGTGCCAGCAGCTTAGTATTCAGTATGGGACAGCTTAATTCACCCCTCCACTTT.

The rearrangement joins TRBV7-8 to TRBJ1-2; 8 nucleotides align to TRBD1. The CDR3 runs to 13 residues. Per germline, CDR1 SGHVS and CDR2 FQNEAQ. With 3 bases clipped from V and 8 bases from J, the junction kept 5 bases outside the gene matches. As DNA, the CDR3 is TGTGCCAGCAGCTTGGACAGGGCGGGGGGCTACACCTTC. Its protein product is CASSLDRAGGYTF.

The chain recombines TRBV5-6 with TRBJ2-3; 14 positions agree with TRBD2. V trimming: 1 base; J trimming: 9 bases; junction bases outside the gene matches: 4. Per germline, CDR1 SGHDT and CDR2 YYEEEE. The CDR3 contains 15 residues. The CDR3 DNA reads as TGTGCCAGCAGCTTGCGGACTAGCGGGGGGTGGACGCAGTATTTT. Amino acid sequence: CASSLRTSGGWTQYF.

The chain uses TRBV29-1 and TRBJ1-3, with D perhaps TRBD1 (6 bases). The CDR3 runs 14 residues. V was trimmed by 6 bases and J by 0 bases, leaving 12 bases between them. Germline lookup yields CDR1 SQVTM and CDR2 ANQGSEA. The CDR3 region is CSVLDRISGNTIYF. CDR3 sequence (DNA): TGCAGCGTCCTCGACAGGATCTCTGGAAACACCATATATTTT.

The rearrangement links TRBV5-1 to TRBJ1-1; a weak D match, TRBD1 (6 bases). Deletions cut 3 bases from V and 1 base from J, with 10 bases between. Germline CDR1 is SGHRS and CDR2 is YFSETQ. The length of the CDR3 is 14 residues. The CDR3 region is CASSSDSTNTEAFF. The CDR3, as DNA: TGCGCCAGCAGCTCGGACAGTACGAACACTGAAGCTTTCTTT.